The subject of this entry is one TCR beta chain. The antigen remains unidentified. Germline V gives CDR1 SGHAT, CDR2 FQNNGV. Trimming pared 1 base from V and 3 bases from J, leaving 3 bases between. The CDR3 extends over 13 amino acids. These data come from a study of cytomegalovirus exposure and HLA in healthy donors. Study background: Previous work identified some 120 million unique TCR beta sequences from approximately 190 million T cells. Unique TCRs from HLA-typed donors, 80 million to 90 million of them, were held in an early data release. Study findings and constraints: CMV serostatus was the sole immune exposure data available. Roughly even sequencing depth across donors was the assumption behind the presence/absence analyses.

Researchers ran the PCR with 60 Vbeta and 13 Jbeta primers. This table comes from immunoSEQ multiplex PCR, and its TCRdb copy is limited to in-frame clones, with some not included. The table lists roughly 110,000 clones, approximately 80% of them singletons. The sequencing sample was made of PBMCs. This chain connects TRBV11-2 to TRBJ1-4; D gene uncertain. This TCR was recovered from a man aged 60 to 75 in good health and CMV-seronegative. The CDR3 reads CASSLAANEKLFF. CDR3 bases: TGTGCCAGCAGCTTAGCCGCTAATGAAAAACTGTTTTTT.